This T cell receptor (beta chain) was recorded in a study of T cell clusters in autoimmune cytopenias. Broader study findings: Primary autoimmune cytopenia patients appeared to lack physiological T cell clusters present in healthy donors.

Comments on this clonotype: The antigen is not known.

The germline V gene encodes CDR1 LNHNV and CDR2 YYDKDF (reference sequence). The CDR3 runs to 18 residues. TRB rearrangements were amplified by touch-down multiplex PCR with mixed TRB-A/B primers. Reanalyzing the multiplex PCR reads, TCRdb keeps one entry per CDR3 protein, without DNA. The sample totals 6,000 to 7,500 distinct CDR3 sequences; its top ten clones hold about 5.6%. TRB was amplified from 250 ng of peripheral blood genomic DNA per sample. The sample also formed part of further work on T cell repertoires in aging, cancer and after chemotherapy. That paper notes: Loss of evenness, beyond lost richness, contributed to age-related TCR diversity decline in cancer patients. Rebound thymic output was suggested by rising median generation probability during chemotherapy in each cancer cohort.

The sample comprised peripheral blood. This rearrangement joins TRBV15 to TRBJ2-1; absent DNA, TCRdb's TRBD2 call cannot be checked. The origin of this receptor is a human donor in good health. CDR3 loop: CATSRDGEGWAIYNEQFF.